This TCR beta chain was identified in a study of blood T cell repertoires in COVID-19. Study details: The cDNA or gDNA used as material had been derived from T cells, B-cell-depleted T cells, or PBMCs.

This CDR3 spans 15 amino acids. Per the germline V gene, CDR1 is SQVTM and CDR2 is ANQGSEA. The ends were cut back, 6 bases at V and 5 bases at J, with 20 bases in the middle. Source study methods: Estimation of nucleated cell counts relied on the amplification of reference gene primers. Libraries were prepared by immunoSEQ multiplex PCR; TCRdb keeps only in-frame clonotypes and omits some of them. V, J and clone size derive from that table, while D and trimming were established from the DNA sequence. The sample has tens of thousands of clones; 75% to 90% are singletons. The V gene is TRBV29-1, the J gene TRBJ2-1; D may be TRBD2 (5 bases). The TCR comes from a man older than 75 with acute or convalescent COVID-19. Sample: peripheral blood. The CDR3 loop reads CSVDASSGIHNEQFF. For the CDR3, the DNA is TGCAGCGTCGATGCCAGCAGCGGCATCCACAATGAGCAGTTCTTC.